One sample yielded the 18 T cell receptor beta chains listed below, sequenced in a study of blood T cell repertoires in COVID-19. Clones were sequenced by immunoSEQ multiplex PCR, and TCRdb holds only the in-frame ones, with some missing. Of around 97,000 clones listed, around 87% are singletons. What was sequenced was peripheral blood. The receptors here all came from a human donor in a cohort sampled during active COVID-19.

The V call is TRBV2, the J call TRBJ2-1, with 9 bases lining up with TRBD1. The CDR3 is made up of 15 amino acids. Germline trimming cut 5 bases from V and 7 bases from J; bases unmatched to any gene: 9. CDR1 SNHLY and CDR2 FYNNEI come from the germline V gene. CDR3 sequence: CASSRDGTGRNEQFF. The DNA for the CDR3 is TGTGCCAGCAGTCGGGACGGGACAGGGAGGAATGAGCAGTTCTTC.

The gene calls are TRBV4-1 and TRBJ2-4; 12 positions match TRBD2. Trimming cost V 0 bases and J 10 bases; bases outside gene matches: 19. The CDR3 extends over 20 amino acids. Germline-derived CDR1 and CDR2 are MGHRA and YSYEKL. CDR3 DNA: TGCGCCAGCAGCCAAGAACCTTCTAGCGGGAGGGCCAGTGAGAAGTTTATTCAGTACTTC. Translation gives CASSQEPSSGRASEKFIQYF.

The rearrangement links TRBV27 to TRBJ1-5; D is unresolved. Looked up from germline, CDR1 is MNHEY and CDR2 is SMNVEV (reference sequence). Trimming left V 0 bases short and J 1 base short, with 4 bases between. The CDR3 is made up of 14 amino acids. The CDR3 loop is CASSLSRSNQPQHF. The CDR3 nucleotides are TGTGCCAGCAGTTTATCCAGGAGCAATCAGCCCCAGCATTTT.

CDR3 DNA sequence: TGCGCCAGCAGCTTGGCGGGGAGTAGATTCTCTGGGGCCAACGTCCTGACTTTC. This codes for CASSLAGSRFSGANVLTF. The chain links TRBV5-1 to TRBJ2-6; a weak D match, TRBD2 (5 bases). From germline, CDR1 is SGHRS and CDR2 YFSETQ. The CDR3 loop spans 18 amino acids. V shed 0 bases and J shed 0 bases, with 13 bases lying between them.

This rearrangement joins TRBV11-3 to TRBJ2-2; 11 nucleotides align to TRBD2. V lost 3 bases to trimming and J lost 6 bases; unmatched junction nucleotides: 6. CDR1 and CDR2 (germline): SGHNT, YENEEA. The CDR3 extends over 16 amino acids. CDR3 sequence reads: CASSFSGRAPPGELFF. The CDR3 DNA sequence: TGTGCCAGCAGCTTTAGCGGGAGGGCCCCCCCCGGGGAGCTGTTTTTT.

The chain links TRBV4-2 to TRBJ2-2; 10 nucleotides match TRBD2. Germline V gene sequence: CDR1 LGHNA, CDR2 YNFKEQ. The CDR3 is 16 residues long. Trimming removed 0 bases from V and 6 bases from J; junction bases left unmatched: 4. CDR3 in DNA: TGTGCCAGCAGCCAAGAGTCAGCGGGAGGGCCCGGGGAGCTGTTTTTT. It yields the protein CASSQESAGGPGELFF.

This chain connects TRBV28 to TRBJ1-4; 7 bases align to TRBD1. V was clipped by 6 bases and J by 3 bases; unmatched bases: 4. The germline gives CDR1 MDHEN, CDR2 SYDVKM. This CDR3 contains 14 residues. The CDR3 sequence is CASRIGTANEKLFF. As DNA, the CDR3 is TGTGCCAGCAGGATCGGGACAGCTAATGAAAAACTGTTTTTT.

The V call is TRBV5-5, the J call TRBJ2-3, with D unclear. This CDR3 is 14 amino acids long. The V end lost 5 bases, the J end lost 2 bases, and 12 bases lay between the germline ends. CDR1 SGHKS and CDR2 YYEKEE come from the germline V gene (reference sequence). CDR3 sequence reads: CASSSYMVTDTQYF. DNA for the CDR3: TGTGCCAGCAGTTCTTACATGGTCACAGATACGCAGTATTTT.

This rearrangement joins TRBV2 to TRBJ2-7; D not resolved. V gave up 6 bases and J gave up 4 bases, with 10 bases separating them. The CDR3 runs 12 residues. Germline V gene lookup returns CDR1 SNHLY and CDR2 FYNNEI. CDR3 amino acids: CASRLGLYEQYF. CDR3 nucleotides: TGTGCCAGCAGACTGGGCCTTTACGAGCAGTACTTC.

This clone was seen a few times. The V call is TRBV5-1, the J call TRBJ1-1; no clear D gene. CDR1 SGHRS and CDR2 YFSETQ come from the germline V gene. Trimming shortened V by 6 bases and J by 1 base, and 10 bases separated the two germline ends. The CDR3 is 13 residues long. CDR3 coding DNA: TGCGCCAGCAACTCGTTACCGAACACTGAAGCTTTCTTT. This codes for CASNSLPNTEAFF.

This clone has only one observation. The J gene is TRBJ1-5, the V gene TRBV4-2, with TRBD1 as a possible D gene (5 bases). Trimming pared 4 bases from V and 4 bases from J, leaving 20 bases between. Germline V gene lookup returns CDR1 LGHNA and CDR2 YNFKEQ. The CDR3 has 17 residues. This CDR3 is CASSPILRRGGNQPQHF. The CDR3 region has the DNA TGTGCCAGCAGCCCCATCTTGAGGAGGGGAGGGAATCAGCCCCAGCATTTT.

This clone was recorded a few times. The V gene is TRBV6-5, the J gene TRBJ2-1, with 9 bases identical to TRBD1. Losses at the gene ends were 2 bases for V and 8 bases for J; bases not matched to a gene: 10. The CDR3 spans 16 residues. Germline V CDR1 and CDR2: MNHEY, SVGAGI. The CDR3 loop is CASSYTDRGDVDEQFF. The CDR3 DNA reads TGTGCCAGCAGTTACACGGACAGGGGAGATGTGGATGAGCAGTTCTTC.

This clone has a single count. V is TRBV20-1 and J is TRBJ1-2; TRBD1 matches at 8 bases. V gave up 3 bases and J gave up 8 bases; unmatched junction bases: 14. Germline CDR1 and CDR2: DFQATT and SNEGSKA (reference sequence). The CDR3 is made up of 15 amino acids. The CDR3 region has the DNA TGCAGTGCTAGTTCTCAGGGGGCAATGCGGGGAGGCTACACCTTC. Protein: CSASSQGAMRGGYTF.

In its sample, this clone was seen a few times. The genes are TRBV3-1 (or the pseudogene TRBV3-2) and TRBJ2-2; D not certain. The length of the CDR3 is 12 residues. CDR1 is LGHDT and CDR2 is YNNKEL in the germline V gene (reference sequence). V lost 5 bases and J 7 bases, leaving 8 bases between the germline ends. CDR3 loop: CASSLSVGELFF. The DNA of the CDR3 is TGTGCCAGCAGCTTGTCAGTCGGGGAGCTGTTTTTT.

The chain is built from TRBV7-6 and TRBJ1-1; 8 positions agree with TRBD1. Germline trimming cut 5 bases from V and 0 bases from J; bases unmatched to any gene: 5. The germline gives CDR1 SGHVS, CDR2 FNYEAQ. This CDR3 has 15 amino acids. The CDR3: CASSPKQGVNTEAFF. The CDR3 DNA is TGTGCCAGCAGCCCAAAACAGGGGGTGAACACTGAAGCTTTCTTT.

The CDR3 sequence is CASSARGNWGTQNTEAFF. As DNA, the CDR3 is TGCGCCAGCAGCGCCCGCGGGAACTGGGGAACACAGAACACTGAAGCTTTCTTT. The chain is built from TRBV5-1 and TRBJ1-1; D unclear. Trimming took off 4 bases at V and 1 base at J, with 23 bases between the two ends. The CDR3 loop spans 18 amino acids. CDR1 SGHRS and CDR2 YFSETQ come from the germline V gene.

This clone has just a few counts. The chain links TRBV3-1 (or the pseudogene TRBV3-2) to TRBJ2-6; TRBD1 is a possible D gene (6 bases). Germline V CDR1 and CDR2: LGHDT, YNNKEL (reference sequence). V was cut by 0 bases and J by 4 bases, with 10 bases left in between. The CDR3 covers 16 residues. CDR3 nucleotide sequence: TGTGCCAGCAGCCAAGATTTTGGGACAGGGGCCAACGTCCTGACTTTC. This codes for CASSQDFGTGANVLTF.

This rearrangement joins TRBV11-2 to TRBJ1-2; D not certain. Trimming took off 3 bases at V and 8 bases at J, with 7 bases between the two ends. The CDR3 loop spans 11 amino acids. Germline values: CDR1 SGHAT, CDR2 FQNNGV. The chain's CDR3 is CASSFRQGYTF. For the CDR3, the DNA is TGTGCCAGCAGCTTCCGCCAGGGCTACACCTTC. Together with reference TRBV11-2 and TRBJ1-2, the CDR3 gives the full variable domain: EAGVAQSPRYKIIEKRQSVAFWCNPISGHATLYWYQQILGQGPKLLIQFQNNGVVDDSQLPKDRFSAERLKGVDSTLKIQPAKLEDSAVYLCASSFRQGYTFGSGTRLTVV.